The clone carrying this TCR beta chain came up many times. The antigen is unknown. TCRdb re-derived calls from the 5' RACE reads in MiXCR, one entry per CDR3 protein. The repertoire holds roughly 750,000 distinct CDR3 sequences, with 21% as singletons. The CDR3 runs 17 residues. V was clipped by 0 bases and J by 1 base; unmatched bases: 7. Germline CDR1 is LGHNA and CDR2 is YSLEER. The data originate from a study of identical twins. Study results and caveats: Zero-insertion findings could be partly confounded by invariant cells (MAIT and iNKT cells). The analysis was cross-sectional rather than longitudinal within donors.

The sample was also linked to a second study, of T cells expressing NK-cell markers. From that paper: According to the study, TCR beta repertoires originated from sorted CD3+CD56+NKG2C+, CD3+CD56+NKG2C- and CD3+CD56-NKG2C+ T cells. The HCMV specificity of the expanded NKG2C+ T cell clones stayed unresolved.

Input material: PBMCs. V and J are TRBV4-3 and TRBJ2-5, with TRBD1 identical over 8 bases. The TCR sequence derives from a woman between 18 and 29 years old in good health. As DNA, the CDR3 is TGCGCCAGCAGCCAAGAGGCGACAGGGGATATCCAAGAGACCCAGTACTTC. Protein: CASSQEATGDIQETQYF.